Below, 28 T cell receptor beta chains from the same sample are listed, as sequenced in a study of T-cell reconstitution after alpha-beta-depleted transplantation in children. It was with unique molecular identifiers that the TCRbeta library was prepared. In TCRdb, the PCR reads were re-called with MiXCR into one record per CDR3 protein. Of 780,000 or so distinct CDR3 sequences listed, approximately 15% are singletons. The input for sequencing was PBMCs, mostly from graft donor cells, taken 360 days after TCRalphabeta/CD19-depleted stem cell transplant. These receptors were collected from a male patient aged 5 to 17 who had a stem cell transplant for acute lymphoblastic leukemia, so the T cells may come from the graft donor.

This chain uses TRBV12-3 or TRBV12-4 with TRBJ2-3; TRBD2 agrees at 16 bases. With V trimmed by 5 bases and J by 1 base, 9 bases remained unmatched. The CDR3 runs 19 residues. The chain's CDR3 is CASSPGLAGGPLGTDTQYF. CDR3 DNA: TGTGCCAGCAGTCCGGGACTAGCGGGAGGGCCGCTTGGCACAGATACGCAGTATTTT.

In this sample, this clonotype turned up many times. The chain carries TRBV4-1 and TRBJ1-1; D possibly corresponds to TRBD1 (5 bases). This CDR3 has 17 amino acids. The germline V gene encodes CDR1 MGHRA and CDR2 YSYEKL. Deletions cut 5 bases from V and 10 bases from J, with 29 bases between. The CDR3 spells CASSSILSRDAPHRAFF. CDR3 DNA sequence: TGCGCCAGCAGCTCCATCCTAAGTCGGGACGCCCCTCATAGAGCTTTCTTT.

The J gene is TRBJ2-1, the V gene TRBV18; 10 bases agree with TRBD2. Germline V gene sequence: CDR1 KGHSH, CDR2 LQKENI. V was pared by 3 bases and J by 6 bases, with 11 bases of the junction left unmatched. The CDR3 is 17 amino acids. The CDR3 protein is CASSPLRGPSGSNEQFF. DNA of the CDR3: TGTGCCAGCTCACCTCTCCGAGGTCCTAGCGGGAGCAATGAGCAGTTCTTC.

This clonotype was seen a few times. The CDR3 DNA sequence: TGTGCCAGCAGCGGGGGGGACGGAGCCCGCACAGATACGCAGTATTTT. It specifies CASSGGDGARTDTQYF. The genes are TRBV5-6 and TRBJ2-3; 7 bases are a match to TRBD2. CDR3 length: 16 residues. The germline V gene encodes CDR1 SGHDT and CDR2 YYEEEE. V lost 4 bases to trimming and J lost 1 base; unmatched junction nucleotides: 9.

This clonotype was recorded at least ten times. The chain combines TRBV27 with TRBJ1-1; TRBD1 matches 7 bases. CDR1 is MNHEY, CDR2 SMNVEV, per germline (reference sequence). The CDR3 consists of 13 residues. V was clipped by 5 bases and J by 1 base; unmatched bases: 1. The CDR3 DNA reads TGTGCCAGCAGTGACAGGGAGAACACTGAAGCTTTCTTT. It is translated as CASSDRENTEAFF.

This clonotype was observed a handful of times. In DNA form, the CDR3 reads TGCAGCGTTGGTGGCGGGCTTGGAAACACCATATATTTT. Translation: CSVGGGLGNTIYF. V usage is TRBV29-1 and J usage is TRBJ1-3; D gene unclear. This CDR3 spans 13 amino acids. The V gene lost 4 bases and the J gene lost 3 bases, with 10 bases spanning the gap. Germline V gene lookup returns CDR1 SQVTM and CDR2 ANQGSEA.

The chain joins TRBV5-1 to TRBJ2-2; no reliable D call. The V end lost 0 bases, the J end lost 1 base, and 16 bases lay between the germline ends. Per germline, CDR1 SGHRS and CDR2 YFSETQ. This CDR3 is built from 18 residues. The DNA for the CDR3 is TGCGCCAGCAGCTTGGATCCGATGATTTACAGGAACACCGGGGAGCTGTTTTTT. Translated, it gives CASSLDPMIYRNTGELFF.

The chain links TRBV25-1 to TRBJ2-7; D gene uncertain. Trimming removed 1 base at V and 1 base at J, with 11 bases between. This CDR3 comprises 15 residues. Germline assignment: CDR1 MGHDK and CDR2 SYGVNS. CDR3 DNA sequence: TGTGCCAGCAGTGAATCCTATCGGTCTTCCTACGAGCAGTACTTC. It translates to CASSESYRSSYEQYF.

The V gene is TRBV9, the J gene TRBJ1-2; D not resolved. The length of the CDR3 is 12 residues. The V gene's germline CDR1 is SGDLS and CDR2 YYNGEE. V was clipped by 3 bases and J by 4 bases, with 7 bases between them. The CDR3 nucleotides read TGTGCCAGCAGCGCGTACAGCTATGGCTACACCTTC. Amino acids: CASSAYSYGYTF.

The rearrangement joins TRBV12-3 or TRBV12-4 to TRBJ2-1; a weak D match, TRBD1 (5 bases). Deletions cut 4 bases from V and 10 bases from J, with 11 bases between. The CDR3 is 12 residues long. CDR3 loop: CASSSLTAEQFF. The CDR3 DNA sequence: TGTGCCAGCAGTTCCCTGACAGCGGAGCAGTTCTTC.

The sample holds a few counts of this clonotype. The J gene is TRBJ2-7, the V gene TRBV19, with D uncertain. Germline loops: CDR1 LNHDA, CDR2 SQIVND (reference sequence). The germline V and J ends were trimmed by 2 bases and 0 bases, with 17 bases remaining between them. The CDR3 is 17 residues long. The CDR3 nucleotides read TGTGCCAGTAGTATAAGAAAAGGAAGACAAACCTCCTACGAGCAGTACTTC. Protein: CASSIRKGRQTSYEQYF.

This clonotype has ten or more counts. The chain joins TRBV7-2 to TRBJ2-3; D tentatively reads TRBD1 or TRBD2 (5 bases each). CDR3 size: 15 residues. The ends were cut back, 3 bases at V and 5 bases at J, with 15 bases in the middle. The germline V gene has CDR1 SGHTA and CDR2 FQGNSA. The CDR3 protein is CASSLGPRRVDTQYF. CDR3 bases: TGTGCCAGCAGCTTGGGACCGCGGCGGGTAGATACGCAGTATTTT.

The CDR3 is CASSPSGSGETQYF. CDR3 sequence (DNA): TGCGCCAGCAGCCCTAGCGGGAGTGGGGAGACCCAGTACTTC. The genes are TRBV5-1 and TRBJ2-5; 10 nucleotides align to TRBD2. The length of the CDR3 is 14 residues. In germline, CDR1 is SGHRS, CDR2 YFSETQ. Trimming removed 4 bases from V and 5 bases from J; junction bases left unmatched: 5.

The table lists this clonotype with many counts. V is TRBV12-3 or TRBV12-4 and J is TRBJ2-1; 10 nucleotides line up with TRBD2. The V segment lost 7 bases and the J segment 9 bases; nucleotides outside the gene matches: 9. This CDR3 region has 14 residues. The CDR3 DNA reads TGTGCCAGCACTGTCGGGACTAGCGTCGGTGAGCAGTTCTTC. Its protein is CASTVGTSVGEQFF.

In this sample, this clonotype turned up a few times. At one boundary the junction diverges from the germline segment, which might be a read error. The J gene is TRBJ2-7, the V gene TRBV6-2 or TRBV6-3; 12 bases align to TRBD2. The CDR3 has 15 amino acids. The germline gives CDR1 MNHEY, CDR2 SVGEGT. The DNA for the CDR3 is TGTGCTAGCAGTTACACGACTAGCGGGAGCGGCGAGCAGTACTTC. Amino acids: CASSYTTSGSGEQYF.

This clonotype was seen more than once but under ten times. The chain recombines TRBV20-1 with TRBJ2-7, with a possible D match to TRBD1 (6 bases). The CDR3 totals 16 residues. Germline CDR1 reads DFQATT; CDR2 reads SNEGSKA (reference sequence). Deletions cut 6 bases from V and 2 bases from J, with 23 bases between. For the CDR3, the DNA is TGCAGTGCCAAACCGAGGGGGATGCCGGTTCCCTACGAGCAGTACTTC. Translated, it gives CSAKPRGMPVPYEQYF.

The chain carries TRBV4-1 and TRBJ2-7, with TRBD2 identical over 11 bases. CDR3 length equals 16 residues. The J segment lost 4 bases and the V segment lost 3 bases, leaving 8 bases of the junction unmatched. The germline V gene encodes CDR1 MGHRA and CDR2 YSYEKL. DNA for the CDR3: TGCGCCAGCAGCCATCAGGGACTAGCGGAAGTATACGAGCAGTACTTC. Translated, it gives CASSHQGLAEVYEQYF.

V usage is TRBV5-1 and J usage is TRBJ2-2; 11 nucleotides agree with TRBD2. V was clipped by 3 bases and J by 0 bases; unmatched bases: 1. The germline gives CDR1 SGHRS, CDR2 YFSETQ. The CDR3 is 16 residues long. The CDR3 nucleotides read TGCGCCAGCAGCTCACTAGCGGGGGCGAACACCGGGGAGCTGTTTTTT. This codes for CASSSLAGANTGELFF.

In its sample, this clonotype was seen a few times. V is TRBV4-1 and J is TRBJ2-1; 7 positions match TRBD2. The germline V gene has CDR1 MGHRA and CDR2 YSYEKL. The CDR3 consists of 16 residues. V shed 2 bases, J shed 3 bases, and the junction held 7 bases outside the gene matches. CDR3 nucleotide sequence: TGCGCCAGCAGCCAACAGCTAGCGGCCCACTACAATGAGCAGTTCTTC. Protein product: CASSQQLAAHYNEQFF.

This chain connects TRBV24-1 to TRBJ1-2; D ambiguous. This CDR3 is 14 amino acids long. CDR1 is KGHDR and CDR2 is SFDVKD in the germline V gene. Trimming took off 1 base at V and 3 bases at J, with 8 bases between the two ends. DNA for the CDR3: TGTGCCACCAGTGATTTCGACTCAGACTATGGCTACACCTTC. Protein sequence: CATSDFDSDYGYTF.

CDR3 DNA sequence: TGCAGTGCTAGTCGGGCTCAGAGGGGCGGTGAGCAGTTCTTC. Amino acids: CSASRAQRGGEQFF. This chain links TRBV20-1 with TRBJ2-1; perhaps D is TRBD1 or TRBD2 (5 bases each). CDR1 and CDR2 from the germline V gene are DFQATT and SNEGSKA (reference sequence). The length of the CDR3 is 14 residues. The germline V and J ends were trimmed by 3 bases and 9 bases, with 18 bases remaining between them.

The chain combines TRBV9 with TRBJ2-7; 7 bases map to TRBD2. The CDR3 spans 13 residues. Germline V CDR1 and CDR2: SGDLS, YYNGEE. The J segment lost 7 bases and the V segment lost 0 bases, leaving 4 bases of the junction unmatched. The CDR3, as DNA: TGTGCCAGCAGCGTAGAGTGGGGGGGAGAGCAGTACTTC. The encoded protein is CASSVEWGGEQYF.

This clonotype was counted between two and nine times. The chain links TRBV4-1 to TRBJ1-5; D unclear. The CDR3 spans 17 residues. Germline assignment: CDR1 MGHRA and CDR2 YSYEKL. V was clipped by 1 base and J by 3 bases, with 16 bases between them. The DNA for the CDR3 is TGCGCCAGCAGCCAAGCGGGTGATTCAGGATCCAATCAGCCCCAGCATTTT. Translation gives CASSQAGDSGSNQPQHF.

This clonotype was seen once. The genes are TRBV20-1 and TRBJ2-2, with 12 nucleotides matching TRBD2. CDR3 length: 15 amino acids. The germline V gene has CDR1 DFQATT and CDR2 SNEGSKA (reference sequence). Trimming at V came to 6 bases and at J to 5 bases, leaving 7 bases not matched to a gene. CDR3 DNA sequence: TGCAGTGCCCAGACTAGCGGGAGAGGTACCGGGGAGCTGTTTTTT. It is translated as CSAQTSGRGTGELFF.

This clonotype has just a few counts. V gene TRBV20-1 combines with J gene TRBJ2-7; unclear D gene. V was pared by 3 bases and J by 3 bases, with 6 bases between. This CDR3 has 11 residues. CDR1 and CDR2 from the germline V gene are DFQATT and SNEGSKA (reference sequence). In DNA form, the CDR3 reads TGCAGTGCTAGCGCTAACTACGAGCAGTACTTC. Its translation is CSASANYEQYF.

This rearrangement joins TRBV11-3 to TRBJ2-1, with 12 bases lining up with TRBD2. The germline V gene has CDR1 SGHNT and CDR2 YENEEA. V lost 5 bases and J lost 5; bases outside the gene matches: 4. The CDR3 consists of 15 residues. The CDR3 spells CASSTLAGGNNEQFF. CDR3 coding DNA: TGTGCCAGCAGCACTCTAGCGGGAGGGAACAATGAGCAGTTCTTC.

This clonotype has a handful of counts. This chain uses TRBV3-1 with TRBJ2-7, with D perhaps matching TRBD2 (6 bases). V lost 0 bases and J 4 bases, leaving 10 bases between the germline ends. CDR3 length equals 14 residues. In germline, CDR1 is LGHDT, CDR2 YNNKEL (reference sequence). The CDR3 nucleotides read TGTGCCAGCAGCCAAGATTCGGGGGAATACGAGCAGTACTTC. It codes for CASSQDSGEYEQYF.

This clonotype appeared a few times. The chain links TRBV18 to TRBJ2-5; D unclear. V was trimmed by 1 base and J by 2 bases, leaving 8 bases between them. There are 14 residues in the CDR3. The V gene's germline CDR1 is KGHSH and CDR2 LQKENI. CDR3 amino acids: CASSPRPPQETQYF. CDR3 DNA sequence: TGTGCCAGCTCACCACGACCTCCTCAAGAGACCCAGTACTTC.